This T cell receptor beta chain came from a study of T-cell reconstitution after alpha-beta-depleted transplantation in children. This clonotype was seen a few times. A library of TCRbeta sequences, prepared with unique molecular identifiers, was generated. Each CDR3 protein is one row after TCRdb ran MiXCR on the PCR reads. Altogether approximately 200,000 distinct CDR3 sequences are present, approximately 14% being singletons, with the ten largest covering less than 15%. V gave up 4 bases and J gave up 0 bases; unmatched junction bases: 3. This CDR3 is 15 amino acids long. Germline CDR1 SGHNT, CDR2 YYREEE (reference sequence).

The input for sequencing was PBMCs from the stem cell graft donor, taken from the stem cell graft. The rearrangement links TRBV5-4 to TRBJ2-3; 9 nucleotides line up with TRBD1. This clonotype was obtained from a human donor who donated a stem cell graft to a child with acute lymphoblastic leukemia. CDR3 sequence reads: CASSRQGVSTDTQYF. In DNA, the CDR3 is TGTGCCAGCAGCCGACAGGGGGTTAGCACAGATACGCAGTATTTT. Full variable domain (remainder filled in from reference TRBV5-4 and TRBJ2-3): ETGVTQSPTHLIKTRGQQVTLRCSSQSGHNTVSWYQQALGQGPQFIFQYYREEENGRGNFPPRFSGLQFPNYSSELNVNALELDDSALYLCASSRQGVSTDTQYFGPGTRLTVL.